Below are 5 T cell receptor beta chains sequenced from a single sample in a study of tumor-infiltrating lymphocytes in primary liver carcinoma. RNA and DNA were co-extracted from around 20-30 mg of unsorted bulk tissue. TCR beta cDNA was reverse-transcribed from approximately 0.45 ug of total RNA. The reaction used a constant-region primer and ProtoScript II reverse transcriptase. Libraries for TCR beta were built through three nested multiplex PCR rounds, which together made up a slightly modified ARM-PCR procedure. Researchers ran the first two PCR rounds for around 10 cycles each with TRBV1-TRBV30 forward primers and a C-beta reverse primer. TCRdb recomputed calls from the multiplex PCR reads with MiXCR, one row per CDR3 protein. The sample includes under 110,000 distinct CDR3 sequences, about two thirds of them seen just once. Source material: liver tumor tissue from sampling region 2. The subset here: tumor region T2, inferior pole. The receptors come from a woman aged 55-69 years with primary liver carcinoma and hepatitis B virus infection.

On this clonotype itself: The junction departs from the called germline gene at one end, perhaps through a read error. The V call is TRBV11-2, the J call TRBJ2-1; 9 bases are shared with TRBD1. Per germline, CDR1 SGHAT and CDR2 FQNNGV. This CDR3 is built from 17 residues. The CDR3 DNA follows: TGTGCTAGCAGCCTAACCCACGGACAGGGGTACAGGGGTGAGCAGTCCTTC. This translates into CASSLTHGQGYRGEQSF.

V usage is TRBV11-3 and J usage is TRBJ2-5, with D unresolved. The germline V gene has CDR1 SGHNT and CDR2 YENEEA. The V end lost 5 bases, the J end lost 14 bases, and 21 bases lay between the germline ends. This CDR3 contains 13 residues. CDR3 amino acids: CASSVGPQETHYF. As DNA, the CDR3 is TGTGCCAGCAGCGTAGGGCCACAAGAGACACATTACTTC.

With regard to this clonotype: One junction end disagrees with the germline gene, perhaps due to a read error. This chain connects TRBV11-2 to TRBJ2-3, with D perhaps TRBD2 (5 bases). The CDR3 runs 14 residues. Germline-derived CDR1 and CDR2 are SGHAT and FQNNGV. In nucleotides, the CDR3 is TGTACCAGCGGCTTAGTTGGGAGCACAGATACACAGTATTTT. Translating it yields CTSGLVGSTDTQYF.

This clonotype was seen at least ten times. This chain connects TRBV5-6 to TRBJ1-6; 7 bases agree with TRBD1. In germline, CDR1 is SGHDT, CDR2 YYEEEE. The CDR3 covers 14 residues. The junction had 6 bases not matched to a gene; V was cut back by 3 bases and J by 9 bases. The CDR3 region has the DNA TGTGCCAGCAGCTGGGGGACAGAGGTTTCACCCCTCCACTTT. As protein: CASSWGTEVSPLHF.

The rearrangement joins TRBV11-3 to TRBJ2-1, with TRBD2 matching over 10 bases. The V segment lost 5 bases and the J segment 6 bases; nucleotides outside the gene matches: 4. Germline V gene sequence: CDR1 SGHNT, CDR2 YENEEA. The CDR3 spans 14 residues. CDR3 nucleotides: TGTGCCAGCAGCGCGACTAGCGGGTTCAATGAGCAGTTCTTC. Encoded protein: CASSATSGFNEQFF.